This T cell receptor (beta chain) is drawn from a study of OX40 agonist ivuxolimab in advanced cancers. At the level of the study: Intravenous ivuxolimab was administered to patients every 2 weeks at 0.01 to 10 mg/kg. Previous treatment with anti-PD-1, anti-PD-L1 or anti-CTLA-4 therapy was allowed; 35% to 50% had received some.

Data came from immunoSEQ multiplex PCR; TCRdb stores just in-frame clones and leaves some out. The sample includes around 60,000 clones, less than 90% of them seen just once. The CDR3 has 15 residues. V was pared by 0 bases and J by 2 bases, with 8 bases between. Germline V gene lookup returns CDR1 MNHEY and CDR2 SVGAGI. Anyone with autoimmune disease history or systemic immunosuppression was excluded. The timepoints at which blood was sampled were baseline, cycle 4 day 1, and cycle 7 day 1. The sequence derives from an adult with an advanced solid tumor such as melanoma, head and neck, liver or kidney cancer. The material sequenced was CD4+ or CD8+ T cells sorted from blood, taken in a trial of the OX40 agonist ivuxolimab. The gene calls are TRBV6-5 and TRBJ1-3, with TRBD1 as a possible D gene (6 bases). DNA of the CDR3: TGTGCCAGCAGTTACTCTCAGGGGACTGGAAACACCATATATTTT. Encoded protein: CASSYSQGTGNTIYF.